Shown below are 26 T cell receptor beta chains from a single sample sequenced in a study of read filtering for tumor transcriptome and immune sequencing. From about 0.4 ug of RNA, a library with molecular barcoded alpha/delta and beta/gamma adaptors was made. TCRdb reprocessed the reads with MiXCR, giving one entry per CDR3 protein. The table includes tens of thousands of distinct CDR3 sequences, around 20% detected once. Sequenced material: a population of CD138-negative cells sorted from bone marrow. The receptors were gathered from a donor at least 40 years old with multiple myeloma.

This clonotype has at least ten counts. The chain has TRBV19 and TRBJ2-1; D is undetermined. The CDR3 length is 11 residues. V was cut by 3 bases and J by 8 bases, with 5 bases left in between. The germline V gene encodes CDR1 LNHDA and CDR2 SQIVND (reference sequence). The DNA for the CDR3 is TGTGCCAGTAGTATTCGGGATGAGCAGTTCTTC. Its protein is CASSIRDEQFF.

This clonotype was detected only a few times. The gene calls are TRBV10-3 and TRBJ2-5; D perhaps matches TRBD1 (5 bases). V was shortened by 5 bases and J by 5 bases, with 12 bases between the two germline ends. From germline, CDR1 is ENHRY and CDR2 SYGVKD. This CDR3 spans 13 amino acids. Here the CDR3 reads CAISQGVGETQYF. For the CDR3, the DNA is TGTGCCATCAGTCAAGGGGTAGGGGAGACCCAGTACTTC.

As to this clonotype: A much larger clone lies a single base off, so this may be a read error. This chain links TRBV5-1 with TRBJ2-7; 8 bases line up with TRBD2. In germline, CDR1 is SGHRS, CDR2 YFSETQ. Losses at the gene ends were 4 bases for V and 2 bases for J; bases not matched to a gene: 8. The CDR3 covers 15 residues. For the CDR3, the DNA is TGCGCCAGCAGCGTAAGGACTAGCTTAACCTACGAGCAGTACTTC. Protein product: CASSVRTSLTYEQYF.

In this sample, this clonotype turned up a few times. The chain has TRBV19 and TRBJ1-5; D gene uncertain. V gave up 5 bases and J gave up 0 bases, with 8 bases separating them. CDR3 size: 14 residues. Germline CDR1 reads LNHDA; CDR2 reads SQIVND (reference sequence). In nucleotides, the CDR3 is TGTGCCAGTAGTTCCCAGTATAGCAATCAGCCCCAGCATTTT. It encodes CASSSQYSNQPQHF.

The V gene is TRBV30, the J gene TRBJ1-4; D gene uncertain. CDR3 length equals 15 residues. V shed 2 bases and J shed 6 bases, with 16 bases lying between them. Germline lookup yields CDR1 GTSNPN and CDR2 SVGIG (reference sequence). The CDR3 loop is CAWSPGPRPDEKLFF. CDR3 sequence (DNA): TGTGCCTGGAGTCCCGGGCCCCGACCTGATGAAAAACTGTTTTTT.

The chain combines TRBV7-8 with TRBJ2-7, with 10 bases lining up with TRBD2. Germline V lookup: CDR1 SGHVS, CDR2 FQNEAQ. Germline trimming cut 3 bases from V and 0 bases from J; bases unmatched to any gene: 17. The CDR3 has 20 residues. Here the CDR3 reads CASSFPGLAGERISSYEQYF. Written as DNA, the CDR3 is TGTGCCAGCAGCTTTCCAGGGCTAGCGGGAGAGAGAATTAGCTCCTACGAGCAGTACTTC.

This clonotype has a handful of counts. The gene calls are TRBV7-2 and TRBJ2-1, with D unclear. This CDR3 comprises 14 residues. V was shortened by 5 bases and J by 9 bases, with 17 bases between the two germline ends. The germline V gene encodes CDR1 SGHTA and CDR2 FQGNSA. CDR3 sequence reads: CASSQEGYVGEQFF. CDR3 DNA sequence: TGTGCCAGCAGCCAAGAAGGGTACGTGGGTGAGCAGTTCTTC.

Only a few counts were recorded for this clonotype. The V and J genes are TRBV11-2 and TRBJ2-3; a possible D gene is TRBD1 (7 bases). V lost 5 bases and J lost 1, with 13 bases in between. The CDR3 has 15 residues. CDR1 and CDR2 from the germline V gene are SGHAT and FQNNGV. This CDR3 is CASSIQGEGTDTQYF. The CDR3 nucleotides read TGTGCCAGCAGCATTCAGGGGGAGGGCACAGATACGCAGTATTTT.

This clonotype showed up many times. The chain recombines TRBV14 with TRBJ2-6; D gene ambiguous. Germline CDR1 is SGHDN and CDR2 is FVKESK. Trimming left V 0 bases short and J 0 bases short, with 9 bases between. This CDR3 is 17 amino acids long. Here the CDR3 reads CASSQDLTRSGANVLTF. The DNA of the CDR3 is TGTGCCAGCAGCCAAGACCTCACCCGCTCTGGGGCCAACGTCCTGACTTTC.

This chain joins TRBV7-2 and TRBJ1-5; the D is unclear. Trimming removed 5 bases from V and 3 bases from J, with 11 bases in between. This CDR3 comprises 14 residues. Germline values: CDR1 SGHTA, CDR2 FQGNSA. In nucleotides, the CDR3 is TGTGCCAGCAGCCCTACCGTCAACAATCAGCCCCAGCATTTT. Amino acid sequence: CASSPTVNNQPQHF.

This clonotype has at least ten counts. The chain couples TRBV29-1 to TRBJ1-2; D might be TRBD1 (6 bases). The CDR3 extends over 13 amino acids. Germline CDR1 reads SQVTM; CDR2 reads ANQGSEA. Trimming took 4 bases from V and 5 from J, leaving 14 bases between them. Written as DNA, the CDR3 is TGCAGCGTTGCCCGGCCAGGGGAGTATGGCTACACCTTC. Translating it yields CSVARPGEYGYTF.

This clonotype was observed at least ten times. The chain combines TRBV20-1 with TRBJ2-1; 8 bases match TRBD2. The CDR3 spans 19 residues. Losses at the gene ends were 3 bases for V and 8 bases for J; bases not matched to a gene: 24. Germline CDR1 and CDR2: DFQATT and SNEGSKA (reference sequence). The CDR3 region has the DNA TGCAGTGCTAGCCCCCCGGCGGGAAGACCCCCGGGGGGGTTGTATGAGCAGTTCTTC. Translated: CSASPPAGRPPGGLYEQFF.

About this clonotype: Given a far larger clone just one base away, this is likely a sequencing read error. The chain links TRBV12-3 or TRBV12-4 to TRBJ1-1, with TRBD1 as a possible D gene (5 bases). This CDR3 contains 13 residues. V was trimmed by 7 bases and J by 11 bases, leaving 20 bases between them. CDR3 sequence: CASKSRGRAVAFF. CDR3 sequence (DNA): TGTGCCAGCAAGAGCCGGGGCAGGGCGGTCGCTTTCTTT.

Many counts were recorded for this clonotype. This chain links TRBV7-9 with TRBJ2-7; D might be TRBD1 (6 bases). Germline loops: CDR1 SEHNR, CDR2 FQNEAQ (reference sequence). This CDR3 has 13 amino acids. The ends were cut back, 3 bases at V and 2 bases at J, with 8 bases in the middle. CDR3 sequence reads: CASSFRDTYEQYF. The CDR3 nucleotides are TGTGCCAGCAGCTTCAGGGACACCTACGAGCAGTACTTC.

This clonotype has at least ten counts. V gene TRBV5-1 combines with J gene TRBJ1-1; 7 bases are shared with TRBD1. Trimming at V came to 8 bases and at J to 3 bases, leaving 13 bases not matched to a gene. The CDR3 loop spans 15 amino acids. CDR1 and CDR2 from the germline V gene are SGHRS and YFSETQ. CDR3 loop: CASRTLRDSYTEAFF. The CDR3 region has the DNA TGCGCCAGTCGGACCCTTCGGGACAGTTACACTGAAGCTTTCTTT.

Remarks on this clonotype: This sequence is one base from a far larger clone and is likely a read error. This chain links TRBV7-2 with TRBJ2-1; the match to TRBD2 covers 15 bases. Germline CDR1 reads SGHTA; CDR2 reads FQGNSA. Trimming at V came to 8 bases and at J to 5 bases, leaving 7 bases not matched to a gene. CDR3 size: 16 residues. The CDR3 DNA is TGTGCCAGCGGCTCCCGGACTAGCGGGAGGGACAATGAGCAGTTCTTC. Translated, it gives CASGSRTSGRDNEQFF.

The V gene is TRBV24-1, the J gene TRBJ2-1; D gene ambiguous. The V end was cut by 12 bases, the J end by 3 bases, with 14 bases between. Looked up from germline, CDR1 is KGHDR and CDR2 is SFDVKD. This CDR3 is 13 amino acids long. The CDR3 loop reads CASAPSGYNEQFF. Here the CDR3 DNA reads TGTGCCTCCGCTCCGTCGGGCTACAATGAGCAGTTCTTC.

Of note for this clonotype: A much larger clone sits a single nucleotide away, making a read error possible. The chain has TRBV12-3 or TRBV12-4 and TRBJ1-6; no definite D call. The V and J ends lost 8 bases and 6 bases respectively, with 17 bases between them. This CDR3 is 15 amino acids long. CDR3 DNA: TGTGCCAGCGGGTTGAATGGACCACCTAATTCACCCCTCCACTTT. Its translation: CASGLNGPPNSPLHF.

This clonotype was counted between two and nine times. This CDR3 is CASSSGSRTQYF. CDR3 in DNA: TGTGCCAGTAGTAGCGGGAGCAGGACCCAGTACTTC. The chain has TRBV19 and TRBJ2-5, with 7 bases identical to TRBD2. In germline, CDR1 is LNHDA, CDR2 SQIVND (reference sequence). This CDR3 comprises 12 residues. After removal of 4 bases from V and 7 bases from J, the junction contained 3 bases not matched to a gene.

The chain employs TRBV5-1 and TRBJ2-1; D gene uncertain. V was trimmed by 2 bases and J by 6 bases, leaving 9 bases between them. This CDR3 has 13 amino acids. Germline V gene sequence: CDR1 SGHRS, CDR2 YFSETQ. In nucleotides, the CDR3 is TGCGCCAGCAGCTTATCAGGCCGCAATGAGCAGTTCTTC. This translates into CASSLSGRNEQFF.

This clonotype was seen repeatedly, ten times or more. V gene TRBV23-1 combines with J gene TRBJ2-7, with TRBD1 matching 7 bases. TRBV23-1 is placed among ORFs of uncertain function. This CDR3 has 16 residues. J was trimmed by 1 base and V by 3 bases; bases with no gene match: 9. CDR3 sequence reads: CASSHMRGLPSYEQYF. In DNA form, the CDR3 reads TGCGCCAGCAGTCACATGAGGGGGCTACCTTCCTACGAGCAGTACTTC.

The V call is TRBV24-1, the J call TRBJ2-5, with TRBD1 matching 8 bases. Unmatched junction bases numbered 11, after V lost 10 bases and J lost 5 bases. CDR1 KGHDR and CDR2 SFDVKD come from the germline V gene. The CDR3 sequence is 14 residues long. For the CDR3, the DNA is TGTGCCACTTCAGATCAGGGGGCTCGGGAGACCCAGTACTTC. Translation gives CATSDQGARETQYF.

This clonotype was recorded at least ten times. V usage is TRBV29-1 and J usage is TRBJ1-1, with D unclear. From germline, CDR1 is SQVTM and CDR2 ANQGSEA. This CDR3 contains 11 residues. Between the trimmed V and J ends, which lost 0 bases and 3 bases, there was a span of 2 bases. Here the CDR3 reads CSVEEDTEAFF. For the CDR3, the DNA is TGCAGCGTTGAAGAGGACACTGAAGCTTTCTTT.

This clonotype occurred many times. The V gene is TRBV6-2 or TRBV6-3, the J gene TRBJ2-1, with TRBD1 identical over 9 bases. The germline gives CDR1 MNHEY, CDR2 SVGEGT. The CDR3 sequence is 13 residues long. Losses at the gene ends were 6 bases for V and 6 bases for J; bases not matched to a gene: 3. The CDR3 sequence: CASRGTGSNEQFF. The CDR3 DNA sequence: TGTGCCAGCAGGGGGACAGGGTCCAATGAGCAGTTCTTC.

Ten or more counts support this clonotype. J is TRBJ2-7 and V is TRBV29-1, with 10 positions matching TRBD2. Germline V gene lookup returns CDR1 SQVTM and CDR2 ANQGSEA. This CDR3 contains 12 residues. The V segment lost 2 bases and the J segment 6 bases; nucleotides outside the gene matches: 1. The CDR3 is CSVEIAGGEQYF. CDR3 nucleotide sequence: TGCAGCGTTGAAATAGCGGGAGGCGAGCAGTACTTC.

As for this clonotype: The missing conserved phenylalanine or tryptophan at the end of this CDR3 makes a read error likely. The rearrangement links TRBV11-2 to TRBJ2-3; the D is unclear. The V gene's germline CDR1 is SGHAT and CDR2 FQNNGV. The CDR3 runs 13 residues. The CDR3 loop is CASRFGPGDTQYL. The CDR3 DNA reads TGTGCCAGCCGCTTCGGCCCCGGGGATACGCAGTATCTT.